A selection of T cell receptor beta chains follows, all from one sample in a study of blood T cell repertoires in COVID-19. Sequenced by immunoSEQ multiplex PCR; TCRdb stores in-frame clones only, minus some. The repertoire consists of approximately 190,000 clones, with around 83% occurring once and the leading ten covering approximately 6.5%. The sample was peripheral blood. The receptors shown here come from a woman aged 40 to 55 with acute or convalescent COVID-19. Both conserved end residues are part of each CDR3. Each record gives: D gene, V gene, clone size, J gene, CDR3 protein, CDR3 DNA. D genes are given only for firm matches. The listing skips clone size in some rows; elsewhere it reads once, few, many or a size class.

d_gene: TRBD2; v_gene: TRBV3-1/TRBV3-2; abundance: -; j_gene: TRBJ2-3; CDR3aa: CASSPNRGTSGSGDTQYF; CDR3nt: TGTGCCAGCAGTCCGAATCGAGGGACTAGCGGGAGTGGGGATACGCAGTATTTT
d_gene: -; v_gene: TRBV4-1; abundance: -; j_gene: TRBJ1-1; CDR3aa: CASSPGRTVNTEAFF; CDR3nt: TGCGCCAGCAGCCCCGGTCGGACAGTGAACACTGAAGCTTTCTTT
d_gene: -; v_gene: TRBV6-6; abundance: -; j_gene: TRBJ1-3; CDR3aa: CASSPTGLGNTIYF; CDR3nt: TGTGCCAGCAGCCCAACAGGGTTAGGAAACACCATATATTTT
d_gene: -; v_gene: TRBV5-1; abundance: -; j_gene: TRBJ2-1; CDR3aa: CASSLGLALFDEQFF; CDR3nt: TGCGCCAGCAGCTTGGGTCTAGCGCTTTTCGATGAGCAGTTCTTC
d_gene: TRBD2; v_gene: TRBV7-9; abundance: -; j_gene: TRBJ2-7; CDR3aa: CASSPGTIYEQYF; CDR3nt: TGTGCCAGCAGCCCCGGGACTATATACGAGCAGTACTTC
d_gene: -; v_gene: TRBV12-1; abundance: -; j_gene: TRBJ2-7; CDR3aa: CANRPSGSFYEQYF; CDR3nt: TGTGCCAACAGACCTAGCGGGAGTTTCTACGAGCAGTACTTC
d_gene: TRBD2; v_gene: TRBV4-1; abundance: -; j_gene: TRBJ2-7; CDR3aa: CASSQPTRESSYEQYF; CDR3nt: TGCGCCAGCAGCCAACCCACGCGGGAGAGCTCCTACGAGCAGTACTTC
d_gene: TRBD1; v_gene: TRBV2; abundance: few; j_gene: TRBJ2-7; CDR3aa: CASSRTLGTGGGGEQYF; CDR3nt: TGTGCCAGCAGTCGCACCTTAGGGACAGGTGGTGGGGGCGAGCAGTACTTC
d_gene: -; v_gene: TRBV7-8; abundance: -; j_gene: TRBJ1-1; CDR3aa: CASSRTTGNTEAFF; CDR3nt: TGTGCCAGCAGCCGAACAACAGGGAACACTGAAGCTTTCTTT
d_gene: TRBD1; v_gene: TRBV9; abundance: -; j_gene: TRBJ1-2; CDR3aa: CASSFGTGSGLGYGYTF; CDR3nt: TGTGCCAGCAGCTTCGGGACAGGGAGCGGTTTGGGCTATGGCTACACCTTC
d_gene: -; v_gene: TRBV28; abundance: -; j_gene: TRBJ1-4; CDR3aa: CASSPTPGVEKLFF; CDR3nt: TGTGCCAGCAGCCCTACGCCGGGGGTCGAAAAACTGTTTTTT
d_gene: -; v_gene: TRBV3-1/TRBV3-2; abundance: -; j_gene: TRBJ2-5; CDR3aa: CASSQVSVSATQYF; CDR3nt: TGTGCCAGCAGCCAAGTCAGCGTCTCGGCGACCCAGTACTTC
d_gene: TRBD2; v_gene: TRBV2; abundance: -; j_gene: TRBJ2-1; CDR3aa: CASRERGSEQFF; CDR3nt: TGTGCCAGCAGGGAGCGGGGGAGTGAGCAGTTCTTC
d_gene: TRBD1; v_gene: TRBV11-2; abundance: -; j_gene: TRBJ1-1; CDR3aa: CASSHRDRNTEAFF; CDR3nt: TGTGCCAGCAGCCATCGGGACAGGAACACTGAAGCTTTCTTT
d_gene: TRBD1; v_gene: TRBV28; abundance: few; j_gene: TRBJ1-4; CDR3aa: CAGRDRAVEKLFF; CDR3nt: TGTGCCGGACGAGACAGGGCGGTTGAAAAACTGTTTTTT
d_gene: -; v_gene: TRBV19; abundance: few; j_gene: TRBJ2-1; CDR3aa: CASSIAFYNEQFF; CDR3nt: TGTGCCAGTAGTATAGCCTTTTACAATGAGCAGTTCTTC
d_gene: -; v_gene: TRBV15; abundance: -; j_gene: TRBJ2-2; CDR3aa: CASRERGTGELFF; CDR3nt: TGTGCCAGCAGGGAACGGGGCACCGGGGAGCTGTTTTTT
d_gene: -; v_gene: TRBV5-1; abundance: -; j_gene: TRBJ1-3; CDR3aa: CASSPTMMDTIYF; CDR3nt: TGCGCCAGCAGCCCTACCATGATGGACACCATATATTTT
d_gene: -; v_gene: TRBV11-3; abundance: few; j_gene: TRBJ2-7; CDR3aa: CASSWESSYEQYF; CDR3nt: TGTGCCAGCAGCTGGGAGAGCTCCTACGAGCAGTACTTC
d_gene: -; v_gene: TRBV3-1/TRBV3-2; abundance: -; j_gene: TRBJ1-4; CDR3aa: CASSQSETREKLFF; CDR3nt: TGTGCCAGCAGCCAAAGCGAAACTAGGGAAAAACTGTTTTTT
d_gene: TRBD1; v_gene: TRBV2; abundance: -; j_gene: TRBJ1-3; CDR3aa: CASRIEQGVENTIYF; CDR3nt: TGTGCCAGCAGGATAGAACAGGGGGTGGAAAACACCATATATTTT
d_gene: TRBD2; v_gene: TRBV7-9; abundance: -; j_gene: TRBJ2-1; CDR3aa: CASSFSGSRDNEQFF; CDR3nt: TGTGCCAGCAGCTTTAGCGGGAGTCGCGACAATGAGCAGTTCTTC
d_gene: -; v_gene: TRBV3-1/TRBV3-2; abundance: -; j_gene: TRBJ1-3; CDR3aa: CASSPATGAGNTIYF; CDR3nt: TGTGCCAGCAGCCCAGCCACGGGGGCTGGAAACACCATATATTTT
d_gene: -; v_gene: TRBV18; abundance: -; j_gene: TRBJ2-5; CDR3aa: CASSPSQETQYF; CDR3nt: TGTGCCAGCTCACCCTCCCAAGAGACCCAGTACTTC
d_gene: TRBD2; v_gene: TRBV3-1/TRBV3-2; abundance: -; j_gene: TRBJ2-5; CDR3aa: CASSLGVLAGQETQYF; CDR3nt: TGTGCCAGCAGCCTCGGGGTGCTAGCGGGACAAGAGACCCAGTACTTC
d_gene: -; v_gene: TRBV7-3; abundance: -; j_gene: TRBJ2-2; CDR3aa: CASSPQGGPSGELFF; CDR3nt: TGTGCCAGCAGCCCTCAGGGGGGCCCGAGCGGGGAGCTGTTTTTT
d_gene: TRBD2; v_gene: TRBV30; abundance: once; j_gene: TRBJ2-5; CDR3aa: CAWDGTSGRPGGSQYF; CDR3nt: TGTGCCTGGGACGGGACTAGCGGGAGGCCCGGGGGGAGCCAGTACTTC
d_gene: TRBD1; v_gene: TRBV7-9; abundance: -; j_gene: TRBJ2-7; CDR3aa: CASTQRGQGAWEQYF; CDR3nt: TGTGCCAGCACCCAAAGAGGGCAGGGGGCGTGGGAGCAGTACTTC
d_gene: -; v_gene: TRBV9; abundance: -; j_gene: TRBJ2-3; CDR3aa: CASSDTNSRGDTQYF; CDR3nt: TGTGCCAGCAGCGATACTAATAGCAGGGGTGATACGCAGTATTTT